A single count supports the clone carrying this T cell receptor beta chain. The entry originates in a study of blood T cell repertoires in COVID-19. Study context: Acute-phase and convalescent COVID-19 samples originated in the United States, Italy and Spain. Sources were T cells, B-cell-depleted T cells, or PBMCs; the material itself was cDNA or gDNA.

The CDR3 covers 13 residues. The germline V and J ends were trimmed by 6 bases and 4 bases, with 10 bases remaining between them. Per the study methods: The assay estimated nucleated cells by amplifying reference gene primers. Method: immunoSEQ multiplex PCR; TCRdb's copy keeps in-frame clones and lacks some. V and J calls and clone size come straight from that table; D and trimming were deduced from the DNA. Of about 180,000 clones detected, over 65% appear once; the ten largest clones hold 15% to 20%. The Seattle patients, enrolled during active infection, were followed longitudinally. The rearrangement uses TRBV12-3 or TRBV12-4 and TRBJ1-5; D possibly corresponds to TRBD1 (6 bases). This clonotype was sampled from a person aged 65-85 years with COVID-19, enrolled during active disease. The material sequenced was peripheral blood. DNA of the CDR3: TGTGCCAGCAGCTGGACAGAAAATCAGCCCCAGCATTTT. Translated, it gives CASSWTENQPQHF.